Below, 30 T cell receptor beta chains from the same sample are listed, as sequenced in a study of T cell clonality in common variable immunodeficiency. Study outcomes and limitations: Reportedly, TCR beta sequences from common variable immunodeficiency showed fewer deletions and N-nucleotide insertions.

Their recognized antigens are unknown. The protocol was immunoSEQ multiplex PCR, while the TCRdb copy is restricted to in-frame clones and leaves out a portion. The sample was found to contain approximately 30,000 clones, and every one recurs. The source material was peripheral blood mononuclear cells. These receptors originate from a human donor with common variable immunodeficiency.

This clone was detected a few times. The sequenced fragment ends 3 residues before the CDR3 boundary, so the rest is inferred from the germline J gene. The chain recombines TRBV11-1 with TRBJ2-7; D is perhaps TRBD1 (8 bases). Germline CDR1 and CDR2: SGHAT and FQDESV (reference sequence). V lost 1 base and J lost 3, with 13 bases in between. This CDR3 has 15 residues. This CDR3 reads CASSLGTGTNYEQYF. The CDR3 bases that were read are TGTGCCAGCAGCTTAGGGACAGGGACTAACTACGAG.

This clone came up many times. The read terminates 3 residues ahead of where the CDR3 ends, so the germline J gene completes it. The rearrangement joins TRBV9 to TRBJ2-1; 9 bases agree with TRBD2. The germline CDR1 and CDR2 sequences are SGDLS and YYNGEE. V lost 0 bases to trimming and J lost 7 bases; unmatched junction nucleotides: 11. This CDR3 has 17 residues. The sequenced CDR3 bases are TGTGCCAGCAGCGTAGAGGATAGCGGGAGAAGTTTTAATGAG. This codes for CASSVEDSGRSFNE. The CDR3 in its entirety is CASSVEDSGRSFNEQFF.

This clone was recorded many times. The observed sequence ends 3 residues before the CDR3 terminus, with the missing tail filled in from the germline J gene. The V call is TRBV11-2, the J call TRBJ1-1; perhaps TRBD1 as D (5 bases). Germline CDR1 is SGHAT and CDR2 is FQNNGV. CDR3 length equals 14 residues. Trimming left V 4 bases short and J 0 bases short, with 9 bases between. CDR3: CASSSGLLNTEAFF. Partial CDR3 DNA: TGTGCCAGCAGCTCGGGACTGTTGAACACTGAA.

The table lists this clone with many counts. The read falls 3 residues short of the CDR3 end, and the missing part is taken from the germline J gene. The rearrangement joins TRBV12-3 or TRBV12-4 to TRBJ2-6; D call uncertain. Trimming removed 1 base at V and 0 bases at J, with 7 bases between. This CDR3 comprises 16 residues. CDR3 protein: CASSLGQSSGANVLTF. CDR3 bases read: TGTGCCAGCAGTTTAGGGCAGAGCTCTGGGGCCAACGTC.

This clone occurred a few times. The CDR3 end is not reached by the read, which stops 3 residues before it; the germline J gene fills it in. The rearrangement uses TRBV11-2 and TRBJ2-1; D remains unclear. The CDR3 is 14 residues long. V was pared by 0 bases and J by 7 bases, with 10 bases between. Germline CDR1 SGHAT, CDR2 FQNNGV. CDR3 protein: CASSLDQISNEQFF. The CDR3 bases that were read are TGTGCCAGCAGCTTAGATCAGATTTCTAATGAG.

This clone was counted at least ten times. From the germline J gene comes the end of the CDR3, since the read stops 3 residues before it. The rearrangement links TRBV2 to TRBJ2-7; 8 nucleotides line up with TRBD1. After removal of 4 bases from V and 5 bases from J, the junction contained 1 base not matched to a gene. There are 12 residues in the CDR3. In germline, CDR1 is SNHLY, CDR2 FYNNEI. The CDR3 sequence is CASSGTGNEQYF. CDR3 DNA (partial): TGTGCCAGCAGTGGGACAGGGAACGAG. The full variable domain, with the rest looked up from reference TRBV2 and TRBJ2-7, is EPEVTQTPSHQVTQMGQEVILRCVPISNHLYFYWYRQILGQKVEFLVSFYNNEISEKSEIFDDQFSVERPDGSNFTLKIRSTKLEDSAMYFCASSGTGNEQYFGPGTRLTVT.

This clone was recorded many times. The read ends 3 residues before the CDR3 terminus; that terminus is restored from the germline J gene. This sequence joins TRBV5-1 and TRBJ2-3, with D hard to call. V lost 4 bases, J lost 4 bases, and 10 bases lay in between. CDR3 length equals 13 residues. CDR1 and CDR2 (germline): SGHRS, YFSETQ. The CDR3 is CASSRGWSDTQYF. The sequenced part of the CDR3 DNA is TGCGCCAGCAGCCGCGGTTGGTCAGATACG. The full variable domain, in which reference TRBV5-1 and TRBJ2-3 provide the parts outside the CDR3, is KAGVTQTPRYLIKTRGQQVTLSCSPISGHRSVSWYQQTPGQGLQFLFEYFSETQRNKGNFPGRFSGRQFSNSRSEMNVSTLELGDSALYLCASSRGWSDTQYFGPGTRLTVL.

This clone was seen a handful of times. The missing CDR3 end, 3 residues past where the read stops, is filled in from the germline J gene. This chain uses TRBV2 with TRBJ2-7, with TRBD1 matching 9 bases. With V trimmed by 2 bases and J by 5 bases, 10 bases remained unmatched. The CDR3 is made up of 16 amino acids. From germline, CDR1 is SNHLY and CDR2 FYNNEI. CDR3: CASSEFDGTGFNEQYF. The CDR3 bases that were read are TGTGCCAGCAGTGAATTCGACGGGACAGGGTTCAACGAG.

In this sample, this clone turned up many times. The read ends 3 residues shy of where the CDR3 ends; the end is completed using the germline J gene. The chain joins TRBV11-2 to TRBJ2-1, with 10 nucleotides matching TRBD1. The CDR3 runs to 15 residues. Germline trimming cut 3 bases from V and 8 bases from J; bases unmatched to any gene: 7. Per germline, CDR1 SGHAT and CDR2 FQNNGV. The CDR3 loop is CASSFRDRGVHEQFF. The sequenced CDR3 bases are TGTGCCAGCAGCTTCAGGGACAGGGGAGTCCATGAG.

This clone was observed at least ten times. The read ends 3 residues early relative to the CDR3; the germline J gene fills the gap. The chain is built from TRBV2 and TRBJ2-1, with 7 bases lining up with TRBD1. The germline CDR1 and CDR2 sequences are SNHLY and FYNNEI. The CDR3 covers 14 residues. Trimming cost V 6 bases and J 3 bases; bases outside gene matches: 5. CDR3 DNA (partial): TGTGCCAGCAGAGGTCCAGGGGGCTACAATGAG. Protein sequence: CASRGPGGYNE. The full-length CDR3 reads as CASRGPGGYNEQFF.

The sample holds a few counts of this clone. The read is 3 residues too short to cover the CDR3 end, so that end is filled in from the germline J gene. This chain joins TRBV13 and TRBJ2-7; 7 nucleotides match TRBD2. The CDR3 runs 14 residues. V lost 3 bases to trimming and J lost 1 base; unmatched junction nucleotides: 3. Germline CDR1 and CDR2: PRHDT and FYEKMQ (reference sequence). The DNA read from the CDR3 is TGTGCCAGCAGCTTCTCGGGGGGATCCTACGAG. Translating it yields CASSFSGGSYE. The whole CDR3 reads CASSFSGGSYEQYF.

In this sample, this clone turned up many times. The read finishes 3 residues shy of the CDR3 end, and the germline J gene is used to complete it. This rearrangement joins TRBV18 to TRBJ2-1; no definite D call. V lost 2 bases and J lost 0, with 8 bases in between. The germline CDR1 and CDR2 sequences are KGHSH and LQKENI. The CDR3 loop spans 15 amino acids. The CDR3 is CASSPGRSSYNEQFF. CDR3 DNA, as far as it was read: TGTGCCAGCTCACCAGGCAGGAGCTCCTACAATGAG.

This clone has ten or more counts. Read data end 3 residues before the CDR3 end; the end is taken from the germline J gene. The V call is TRBV19, the J call TRBJ2-1, with no clear D. The CDR3 consists of 14 residues. Germline assignment: CDR1 LNHDA and CDR2 SQIVND (reference sequence). The V gene lost 5 bases and the J gene lost 0 bases, with 8 bases spanning the gap. The CDR3 sequence: CASSRVSSYNEQFF. The sequenced part of the CDR3 DNA is TGTGCCAGTAGTCGCGTAAGCTCCTACAATGAG.

This clone came up many times. The read is 3 residues too short to cover the CDR3 end, so that end is filled in from the germline J gene. This chain links TRBV5-4 with TRBJ2-7, with TRBD1 as a possible D gene (6 bases). The V gene lost 2 bases and the J gene lost 6 bases, with 18 bases spanning the gap. The CDR3 consists of 15 residues. Germline-derived CDR1 and CDR2 are SGHNT and YYREEE (reference sequence). This chain's CDR3 is CASSLTGTRGIEQYF. CDR3 DNA (partial): TGTGCCAGCAGCTTAACCGGGACAAGGGGGATCGAG.

The table lists this clone with many counts. The observed sequence ends 3 residues before the CDR3 terminus, with the missing tail filled in from the germline J gene. The gene calls are TRBV24-1 and TRBJ1-5, with 11 bases fitting TRBD1. Germline assignment: CDR1 KGHDR and CDR2 SFDVKD. This CDR3 has 19 amino acids. Trimming removed 1 base from V and 7 bases from J; junction bases left unmatched: 14. The covered CDR3 bases are TGTGCCACCAGTGATTTAGTTCCCTTTGGGACAGGGGGAAAACAGCCC. This codes for CATSDLVPFGTGGKQP. The full CDR3 sequence reads CATSDLVPFGTGGKQPQHF.

This clone was seen many times. Read data end 3 residues before the CDR3 end; the end is taken from the germline J gene. This chain joins TRBV12-5 and TRBJ1-6; D may be TRBD1 (5 bases). The CDR3 runs 15 residues. Germline loops: CDR1 LGHNT, CDR2 FRNRAP. Trimming cost V 4 bases and J 9 bases, with 16 bases left between them. CDR3 region: CASGSGTWGSSPLHF. CDR3 DNA (partial): TGTGCTAGTGGTTCAGGGACTTGGGGTTCTTCACCC. Together with reference TRBV12-5 and TRBJ1-6, the CDR3 gives the full variable domain: DARVTQTPRHKVTEMGQEVTMRCQPILGHNTVFWYRQTMMQGLELLAYFRNRAPLDDSGMPKDRFSAEMPDATLATLKIQPSEPRDSAVYFCASGSGTWGSSPLHFGNGTRLTVT.

Comment on this clone: The DNA ends 3 residues before the CDR3 does, and the rest of the CDR3 is filled in from the germline J gene. The chain links TRBV6-2 or TRBV6-3 to TRBJ2-5; TRBD1 matches at 11 bases. The CDR3 extends over 15 amino acids. The ends lost 6 bases at V and 2 bases at J; junction bases unmatched: 5. Germline lookup yields CDR1 MNHEY and CDR2 SVGEGT. CDR3 DNA, as far as it was read: TGTGCCAGCAGGCTCCGGGACAGGGGGCAAGAGACC. Translated, it gives CASRLRDRGQET. The complete CDR3 reads CASRLRDRGQETQYF.

There are a few counts of this clone. The CDR3 end falls 3 residues outside the read, so it is completed with the germline J gene. This chain links TRBV7-2 with TRBJ2-7; 7 nucleotides match TRBD1. CDR1 and CDR2 from the germline V gene are SGHTA and FQGNSA. This CDR3 is 14 amino acids long. J gave up 5 bases and V 3 bases, and 7 bases lay outside the gene matches. The CDR3 is CASSFGMTGNEQYF. The sequenced part of the CDR3 DNA is TGTGCCAGCAGCTTTGGAATGACAGGGAACGAG.

This clone occurred many times. The read falls 3 residues short of the CDR3 end, and the missing part is taken from the germline J gene. The rearrangement links TRBV27 to TRBJ2-5; 9 bases match TRBD1. Trimming removed 10 bases from V and 4 bases from J; junction bases left unmatched: 7. This CDR3 region has 13 residues. CDR1 and CDR2 from the germline V gene are MNHEY and SMNVEV (reference sequence). CDR3 sequence reads: CANPGTGRETQYF. The part of the CDR3 DNA that was read is TGTGCCAACCCCGGGACAGGGAGAGAGACC.

As for this clone: Other DNA sequences within the sample encode an identical CDR3. The DNA read from the CDR3 is TGTGCCAGCTCACACAACAGTGGAGGGGCTGGGGCCAACGTC. Translating gives CASSHNSGGAGANV. The entire CDR3 protein is CASSHNSGGAGANVLTF. The rearrangement joins TRBV18 to TRBJ2-6; perhaps TRBD2 as D (6 bases). The observed sequence ends 3 residues before the CDR3 terminus, with the missing tail filled in from the germline J gene. Looked up from germline, CDR1 is KGHSH and CDR2 is LQKENI. Trimming cost V 4 bases and J 2 bases, with 15 bases left between them. This CDR3 is 17 amino acids long.

Of note for this clone: The CDR3 end is not reached by the read, which stops 3 residues before it; the germline J gene fills it in. Different DNA sequences within this sample yield the same CDR3. The chain employs TRBV18 and TRBJ1-3; D is possibly TRBD1 (6 bases). Germline CDR1 and CDR2: KGHSH and LQKENI. V shed 4 bases and J shed 4 bases, with 14 bases lying between them. This CDR3 comprises 15 residues. The sequenced CDR3 bases are TGTGCCAGCTCACGGGACAATAGGGCGGGAAACACC. It encodes CASSRDNRAGNT. The whole CDR3 reads CASSRDNRAGNTIYF.

By share, this clone counts as medium-sized. The read ends 3 residues early relative to the CDR3; the germline J gene fills the gap. The chain employs TRBV5-5 and TRBJ1-4; D gene uncertain. The CDR3 sequence is 13 residues long. Germline-derived CDR1 and CDR2 are SGHKS and YYEKEE (reference sequence). V was shortened by 0 bases and J by 3 bases, with 3 bases between the two germline ends. The CDR3 sequence: CASSLAPNEKLFF. Partial CDR3 DNA: TGTGCCAGCAGCTTGGCTCCTAATGAAAAA.

The table lists this clone with a few counts. The read finishes 3 residues shy of the CDR3 end, and the germline J gene is used to complete it. This chain uses TRBV4-2 with TRBJ2-5; 14 nucleotides align to TRBD2. This CDR3 spans 17 amino acids. Germline loops: CDR1 LGHNA, CDR2 YNFKEQ. After removal of 4 bases from V and 4 bases from J, the junction contained 8 bases not matched to a gene. CDR3 region: CASSPNRTSGRRETQYF. Incomplete CDR3 DNA: TGTGCCAGCAGCCCGAATCGGACTAGCGGGAGGAGAGAGACC.

There are a few counts of this clone. The CDR3 extends 3 residues past the end of the read, so its final part is completed from the germline J gene. The V gene is TRBV2, the J gene TRBJ2-3; D possibly corresponds to TRBD1 (5 bases). The CDR3 covers 10 residues. The germline V gene has CDR1 SNHLY and CDR2 FYNNEI. V shed 9 bases and J shed 6 bases, with 7 bases lying between them. CDR3 amino acids: CASQGDTQYF. Incomplete CDR3 DNA: TGTGCCAGTCAGGGTGATACG. Based on the CDR3 plus reference TRBV2 and TRBJ2-3, the full variable domain is EPEVTQTPSHQVTQMGQEVILRCVPISNHLYFYWYRQILGQKVEFLVSFYNNEISEKSEIFDDQFSVERPDGSNFTLKIRSTKLEDSAMYFCASQGDTQYFGPGTRLTVL.

As regards this clone: The read terminates 3 residues ahead of where the CDR3 ends, so the germline J gene completes it. This chain connects TRBV19 to TRBJ2-7; D remains unclear. The germline V and J ends were trimmed by 3 bases and 1 base, with 7 bases remaining between them. CDR1 is LNHDA, CDR2 SQIVND, per germline (reference sequence). The CDR3 is 13 residues long. The CDR3 bases that were read are TGTGCCAGTAGTATTCTGCAGTCCTACGAG. This codes for CASSILQSYE. The whole CDR3 reads CASSILQSYEQYF. The variable domain in full, with the rest retrieved from reference TRBV19 and TRBJ2-7, is DGGITQSPKYLFRKEGQNVTLSCEQNLNHDAMYWYRQDPGQGLRLIYYSQIVNDFQKGDIAEGYSVSREKKESFPLTVTSAQKNPTAFYLCASSILQSYEQYFGPGTRLTVT.

The table lists this clone with a few counts. Read data end 3 residues before the CDR3 end; the end is taken from the germline J gene. This rearrangement joins TRBV7-6 to TRBJ2-7; D might be TRBD2 (5 bases). The V end lost 5 bases, the J end lost 4 bases, and 12 bases lay between the germline ends. The CDR3 runs 13 residues. Per the germline V gene, CDR1 is SGHVS and CDR2 is FNYEAQ. Partial CDR3 DNA: TGTGCCAGCAGCCCGGAGGCACAGTACGAG. Its protein product is CASSPEAQYE. The CDR3, in full, reads CASSPEAQYEQYF.

This clone was observed many times. The read ends 3 residues early relative to the CDR3; the germline J gene fills the gap. The chain carries TRBV11-3 and TRBJ2-7; 10 bases agree with TRBD2. Germline CDR1 and CDR2: SGHNT and YENEEA. This CDR3 is built from 14 residues. V was pared by 4 bases and J by 5 bases, with 5 bases of the junction left unmatched. Incomplete CDR3 DNA: TGTGCCAGCAGCTCACTAGCGGGATCCGACGAG. It yields the protein CASSSLAGSDE. Given in full, the CDR3 is CASSSLAGSDEQYF.

Points on this clone: The missing CDR3 end, 3 residues past where the read stops, is filled in from the germline J gene. The gene calls are TRBV7-3 and TRBJ2-7, with D possibly TRBD1 on 5 matching bases. The CDR3 has 13 residues. V was pared by 0 bases and J by 3 bases, with 6 bases between. Germline CDR1 and CDR2: SGHTA and FQGTGA. CDR3 DNA (partial): TGTGCCAGCAGCTTAACTACAGGCTACGAG. Amino acids: CASSLTTGYE. The CDR3 in its entirety is CASSLTTGYEQYF.

At least ten counts were recorded for this clone. The CDR3 is cut off 3 residues early in the read; its end comes from the germline J gene. The genes are TRBV5-4 and TRBJ1-4; 7 nucleotides align to TRBD1. Germline V gives CDR1 SGHNT, CDR2 YYREEE (reference sequence). J was trimmed by 8 bases and V by 4 bases; bases with no gene match: 11. This CDR3 has 15 amino acids. The sequenced part of the CDR3 DNA is TGTGCCAGCAGCCAGGGGGGAATCGGCCGGGAAAAA. Translated, it gives CASSQGGIGREK. In full, the CDR3 is CASSQGGIGREKLFF.

This clone was found a few times. Read coverage stops 3 residues before the CDR3 terminus; the germline J gene supplies the remainder. The chain is built from TRBV19 and TRBJ1-6, with TRBD1 identical over 8 bases. The germline gives CDR1 LNHDA, CDR2 SQIVND (reference sequence). The CDR3 is 15 amino acids. After removal of 3 bases from V and 10 bases from J, the junction contained 8 bases not matched to a gene. CDR3 DNA, as far as it was read: TGTGCCAGTAGTATCAGGACAGGGCGTAGATCACCC. Amino acids: CASSIRTGRRSP. The full CDR3 is CASSIRTGRRSPLHF. The whole variable domain, remainder taken from reference TRBV19 and TRBJ1-6, is DGGITQSPKYLFRKEGQNVTLSCEQNLNHDAMYWYRQDPGQGLRLIYYSQIVNDFQKGDIAEGYSVSREKKESFPLTVTSAQKNPTAFYLCASSIRTGRRSPLHFGNGTRLTVT.